This T cell receptor (beta chain) was recorded in a study of cytomegalovirus exposure and HLA in healthy donors. This clone has more than one count but fewer than ten. Its target is not known. The germline CDR1 and CDR2 sequences are SGHTA and FQGNSA. V was pared by 5 bases and J by 7 bases, with 20 bases between. The CDR3 extends over 15 amino acids. General study results and limits: TCR beta sequences reportedly predicted the HLA-A and HLA-B alleles of most subjects accurately. In a later analysis, CMV-associated beta chains were mostly HLA-associated, it appeared.

Primers included in the PCR were 60 Vbeta and 13 Jbeta primers. The table came from immunoSEQ multiplex PCR; TCRdb's copy has only in-frame clones and leaves some out. The sample contains about 190,000 clones, approximately 85% of which appear only once. The gene calls are TRBV7-2 and TRBJ1-1, with a tentative D call TRBD1 (6 bases). Sequencing was carried out using PBMCs. This clonotype was obtained from a woman under 30 in good health and CMV-seronegative. CDR3 amino acids: CASSAGVGWGGEAFF. In nucleotides, the CDR3 is TGTGCCAGCAGCGCAGGGGTCGGGTGGGGGGGTGAAGCTTTCTTT. The full variable domain, its missing parts supplied by reference TRBV7-2 and TRBJ1-1, is GAGVSQSPSNKVTEKGKDVELRCDPISGHTALYWYRQSLGQGLEFLIYFQGNSAPDKSGLPSDRFSAERTGGSVSTLTIQRTQQEDSAVYLCASSAGVGWGGEAFFGQGTRLTVV.